The sequence of this T cell receptor beta chain was determined in a study of blood T cell repertoires in COVID-19. Study-wide context: Sample material is recorded as cDNA or gDNA derived from T cells, B-cell-depleted T cells, or PBMCs.

Profiling relied on immunoSEQ multiplex PCR, and the TCRdb table lists in-frame clones only, not all of them. The profile covers around 300,000 clones, with nearly 90% appearing a single time and under 1.1% taken by the ten largest. There are 13 residues in the CDR3. Trimming took 3 bases from V and 4 from J, leaving 8 bases between them. From germline, CDR1 is ENHRY and CDR2 SYGVKD. Sequencing was performed on peripheral blood. The TCR comes from a woman between 40 and 50 years old with COVID-19, enrolled during active disease. V and J are TRBV10-3 and TRBJ2-3; tentative D call: TRBD2 (5 bases). As DNA, the CDR3 is TGTGCCATCAGTGATTCTAGCCCAGATACGCAGTATTTT. Amino acids: CAISDSSPDTQYF.